One TCR beta chain is described in this entry. The sample belongs to a study of blood T cell repertoires in COVID-19. About the study: T cells, B-cell-depleted T cells, or PBMCs provided the cDNA or gDNA that served as material.

TCRdb's copy holds only in-frame clones and misses some; the assay was immunoSEQ multiplex PCR. The sample holds 95,000 to 110,000 clones, 75% to 95% seen once. This CDR3 has 15 amino acids. Trimming took 2 bases from V and 1 from J, leaving 9 bases between them. CDR1 MNHEY and CDR2 SMNVEV come from the germline V gene (reference sequence). The sequenced sample was peripheral blood. The TCR sequence derives from a human donor in a cohort sampled during active COVID-19. The chain links TRBV27 to TRBJ1-5; D not resolved. The DNA for the CDR3 is TGTGCCAGCAGTTTACGGGAGCCGAGCAATCAGCCCCAGCATTTT. Translating it yields CASSLREPSNQPQHF.